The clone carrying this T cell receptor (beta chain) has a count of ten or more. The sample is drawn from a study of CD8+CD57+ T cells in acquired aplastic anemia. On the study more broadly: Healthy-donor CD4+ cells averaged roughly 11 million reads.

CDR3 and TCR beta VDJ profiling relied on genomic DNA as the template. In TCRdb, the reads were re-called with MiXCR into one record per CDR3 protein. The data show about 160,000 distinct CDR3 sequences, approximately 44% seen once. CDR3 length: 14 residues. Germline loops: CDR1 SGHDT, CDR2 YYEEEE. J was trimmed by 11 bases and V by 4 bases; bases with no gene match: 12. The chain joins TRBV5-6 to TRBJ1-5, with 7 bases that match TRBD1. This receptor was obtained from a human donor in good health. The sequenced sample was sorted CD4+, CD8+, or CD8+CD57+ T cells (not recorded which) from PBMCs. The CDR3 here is CASSGYDRAGAQHF. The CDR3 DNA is TGTGCCAGCAGCGGCTACGACAGGGCCGGGGCCCAGCATTTT.